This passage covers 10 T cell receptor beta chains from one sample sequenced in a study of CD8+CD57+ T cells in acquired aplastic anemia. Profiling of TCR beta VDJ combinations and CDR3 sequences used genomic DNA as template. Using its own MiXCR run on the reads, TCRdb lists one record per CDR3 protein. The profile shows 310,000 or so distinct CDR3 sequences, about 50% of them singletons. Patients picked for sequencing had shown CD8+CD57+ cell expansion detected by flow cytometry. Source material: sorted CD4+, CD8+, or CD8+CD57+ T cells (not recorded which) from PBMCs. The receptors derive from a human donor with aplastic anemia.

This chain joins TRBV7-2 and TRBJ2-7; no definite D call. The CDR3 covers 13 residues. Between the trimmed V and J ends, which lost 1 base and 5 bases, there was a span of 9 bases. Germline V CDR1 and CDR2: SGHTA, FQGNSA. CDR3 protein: CASSLEAINEQYF. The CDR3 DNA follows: TGTGCCAGCAGCTTAGAAGCTATTAACGAGCAGTACTTC.

As DNA, the CDR3 is TGTGCCATCAGTGACCCGGGCAGGCTGGGTGCTGGAAACACCATATATTTT. This gives the protein CAISDPGRLGAGNTIYF. The V gene is TRBV10-3, the J gene TRBJ1-3, with unresolved D. The CDR3 loop spans 17 amino acids. Germline assignment: CDR1 ENHRY and CDR2 SYGVKD. The V gene lost 3 bases and the J gene lost 2 bases, with 17 bases spanning the gap.

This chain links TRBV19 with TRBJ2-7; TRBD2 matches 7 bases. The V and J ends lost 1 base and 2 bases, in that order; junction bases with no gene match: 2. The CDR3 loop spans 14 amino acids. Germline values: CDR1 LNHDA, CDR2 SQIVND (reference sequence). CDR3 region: CASSIGAGPYEQYF. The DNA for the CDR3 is TGTGCCAGTAGTATAGGAGCGGGACCCTACGAGCAGTACTTC.

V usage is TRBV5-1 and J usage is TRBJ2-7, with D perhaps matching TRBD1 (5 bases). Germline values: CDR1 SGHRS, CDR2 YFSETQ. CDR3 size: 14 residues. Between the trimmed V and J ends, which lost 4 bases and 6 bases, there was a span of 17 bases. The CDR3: CASSLGHGGSEQYF. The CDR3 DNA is TGCGCCAGCAGCCTTGGACACGGCGGATCCGAGCAGTACTTC.

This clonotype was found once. The DNA for the CDR3 is TGCAGCGTTGACCGGATAGGGCAGGCGAAGTACTTC. Translation: CSVDRIGQAKYF. V and J are TRBV29-1 and TRBJ2-7; unclear D gene. Germline assignment: CDR1 SQVTM and CDR2 ANQGSEA. Between the trimmed V and J ends, which lost 3 bases and 11 bases, there was a span of 17 bases. This CDR3 has 12 amino acids.

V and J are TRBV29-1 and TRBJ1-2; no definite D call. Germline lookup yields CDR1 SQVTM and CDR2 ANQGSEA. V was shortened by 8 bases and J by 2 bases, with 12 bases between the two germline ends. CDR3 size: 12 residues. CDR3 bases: TGCAGCATGAGACACCCCAACTATGGCTACACCTTC. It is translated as CSMRHPNYGYTF.

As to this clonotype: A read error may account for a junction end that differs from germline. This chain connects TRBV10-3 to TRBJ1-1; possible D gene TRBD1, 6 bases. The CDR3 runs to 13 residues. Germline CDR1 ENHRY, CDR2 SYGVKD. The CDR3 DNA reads TGTTCCATCAGTGAGGGGGAGCAGGCTGAAGCTTTCTTT. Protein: CSISEGEQAEAFF.

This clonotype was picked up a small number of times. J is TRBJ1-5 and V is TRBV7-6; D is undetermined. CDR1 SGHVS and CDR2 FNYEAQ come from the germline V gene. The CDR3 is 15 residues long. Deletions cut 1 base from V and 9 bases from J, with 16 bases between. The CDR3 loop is CASSLGPGLGGPQHF. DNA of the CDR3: TGTGCCAGCAGCTTAGGACCCGGACTCGGCGGGCCCCAGCATTTT.

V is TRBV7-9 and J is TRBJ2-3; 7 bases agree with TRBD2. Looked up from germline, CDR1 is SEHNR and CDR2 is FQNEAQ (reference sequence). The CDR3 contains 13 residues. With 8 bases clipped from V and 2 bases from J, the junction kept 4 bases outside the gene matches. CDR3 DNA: TGTGCCAGCGGCCTAGCGGACACAGATACGCAGTATTTT. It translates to CASGLADTDTQYF.

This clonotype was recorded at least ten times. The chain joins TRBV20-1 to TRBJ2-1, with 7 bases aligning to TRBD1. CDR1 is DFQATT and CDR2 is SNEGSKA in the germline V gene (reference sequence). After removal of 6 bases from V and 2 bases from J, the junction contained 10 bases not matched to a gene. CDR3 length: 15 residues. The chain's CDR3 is CSATHSGQPYNEQFF. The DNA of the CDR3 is TGCAGTGCCACGCACTCGGGACAGCCCTACAATGAGCAGTTCTTC.